The 32 T cell receptor beta chains listed next were all sequenced from one sample in a study of T-cell memory formation after mild COVID-19. TCRdb passed the 5' RACE reads through MiXCR, listing each CDR3 protein once. The sample gives 200,000 to 250,000 distinct CDR3 sequences, about 16% of which show up once; about 3.5% is in the top ten. The material sequenced was PBMCs or a T cell subset sorted from them (not recorded which). The origin of the receptors is a man younger than 35 who had mild COVID-19 (a few samples of this study predate the infection). Cell type and time point are not known.

This clonotype was seen only a few times. The rearrangement links TRBV5-1 to TRBJ2-1; perhaps TRBD2 as D (5 bases). The V and J ends lost 5 bases and 0 bases respectively, with 9 bases between them. Germline lookup yields CDR1 SGHRS and CDR2 YFSETQ. The CDR3 extends over 14 amino acids. CDR3 nucleotides: TGCGCCAGCAGTTCGGGGAGCTCCTACAATGAGCAGTTCTTC. This encodes CASSSGSSYNEQFF.

The chain uses TRBV12-3 or TRBV12-4 and TRBJ1-2, with D tentatively TRBD1 (5 bases). The CDR3 is 14 residues long. The V end was cut by 3 bases, the J end by 2 bases, with 10 bases between. The DNA for the CDR3 is TGTGCCAGCAGTTTGTCAGGGTCCAACTATGGCTACACCTTC. This translates into CASSLSGSNYGYTF.

This clonotype has more than one count but fewer than ten. J is TRBJ1-1 and V is TRBV20-1, with no clear D. The CDR3 length is 14 residues. Germline V gene lookup returns CDR1 DFQATT and CDR2 SNEGSKA (reference sequence). The V and J ends lost 4 bases and 5 bases respectively, with 17 bases between them. Written as DNA, the CDR3 is TGCAGTGCTATCAACCTAGTGCGGCAGACTGAAGCTTTCTTT. It is translated as CSAINLVRQTEAFF.

The chain is built from TRBV20-1 and TRBJ2-3; 8 nucleotides match TRBD2. This CDR3 has 14 residues. The V gene end was trimmed by 4 bases and the J gene end by 1 base; junction bases not matched to a gene: 4. Germline-derived CDR1 and CDR2 are DFQATT and SNEGSKA (reference sequence). Here the CDR3 reads CSAIERGRTDTQYF. DNA for the CDR3: TGCAGTGCTATCGAGCGGGGGCGCACAGATACGCAGTATTTT.

The chain carries TRBV12-3 or TRBV12-4 and TRBJ2-3; possibly TRBD1 or TRBD2 for D (6 bases each). The V and J ends lost 2 bases and 1 base respectively, with 19 bases between them. This CDR3 region has 18 residues. In DNA form, the CDR3 reads TGTGCCAGCAGTTTATCACAGGGAGGAAGTTTTGGCACAGATACGCAGTATTTT. It specifies CASSLSQGGSFGTDTQYF.

This clonotype showed up many times. This chain joins TRBV20-1 and TRBJ1-3, with no clear D. Germline values: CDR1 DFQATT, CDR2 SNEGSKA (reference sequence). V dropped 6 bases and J dropped 7 bases, with 10 bases sitting between them. The CDR3 has 11 amino acids. CDR3 sequence reads: CSASSPNTIYF. CDR3 bases: TGCAGTGCCTCCTCCCCGAACACCATATATTTT.

The table lists this clonotype with a few counts. The genes are TRBV21-1 and TRBJ1-6. TRBV21-1 is designated a pseudogene. The CDR3 contains 13 residues. Here the CDR3 DNA reads TGTGCCAGCAGCACACAATCGGATTCACCCCTCCACTTT. Protein: CASSTQSDSPLHF.

The chain combines TRBV7-8 with TRBJ2-3; 14 bases are a match to TRBD2. Germline V gene data show CDR1 as SGHVS and CDR2 as FQNEAQ. V trimming: 5 bases; J trimming: 5 bases; junction bases outside the gene matches: 12. The CDR3 sequence is 18 residues long. CDR3 protein: CASSARLAGGPKEDTQYF. The CDR3 DNA reads TGTGCCAGCAGCGCTAGACTAGCGGGGGGGCCTAAGGAAGATACGCAGTATTTT.

This clonotype was counted many times. V usage is TRBV5-5 and J usage is TRBJ1-1; TRBD1 matches 8 bases. V lost 2 bases, J lost 7 bases, and 4 bases stayed unmatched. Germline V CDR1 and CDR2: SGHKS, YYEKEE (reference sequence). This CDR3 has 13 amino acids. CDR3 protein: CASSFFDRGEAFF. CDR3 DNA sequence: TGTGCCAGCAGCTTCTTCGACAGGGGTGAAGCTTTCTTT.

This clonotype was counted between two and nine times. The chain links TRBV12-3 or TRBV12-4 to TRBJ1-2; the match to TRBD1 covers 7 bases. V lost 5 bases to trimming and J lost 4 bases; unmatched junction nucleotides: 4. CDR3 length: 13 residues. CDR3: CASSRGQPYGYTF. For the CDR3, the DNA is TGTGCCAGCAGTAGGGGACAGCCCTATGGCTACACCTTC.

V gene TRBV5-1 combines with J gene TRBJ2-3, with 8 bases fitting TRBD1. The CDR3 is made up of 14 amino acids. Germline CDR1 reads SGHRS; CDR2 reads YFSETQ. Trimming cost V 4 bases and J 2 bases; bases outside gene matches: 3. In DNA form, the CDR3 reads TGCGCCAGCAGCCACAGGGGGGTCACAGATACGCAGTATTTT. This encodes CASSHRGVTDTQYF.

This clonotype was detected only a few times. This chain uses TRBV28 with TRBJ1-1; D is unclear. Per germline, CDR1 MDHEN and CDR2 SYDVKM. Trimming removed 5 bases from V and 1 base from J, with 17 bases in between. CDR3 size: 16 residues. The CDR3 spells CASSPGLLIENTEAFF. The CDR3 DNA is TGTGCCAGCAGTCCTGGGCTGCTGATAGAGAACACTGAAGCTTTCTTT.

The V call is TRBV6-2 or TRBV6-3, the J call TRBJ2-3; D uncertain. The CDR3 covers 15 residues. Per the germline V gene, CDR1 is MNHEY and CDR2 is SVGEGT. With 0 bases removed from V and 0 bases from J, the gap between germline ends came to 7 bases. The CDR3 protein is CASSYSDTSTDTQYF. CDR3 DNA sequence: TGTGCCAGCAGTTACTCTGACACCAGCACAGATACGCAGTATTTT.

V usage is TRBV7-2 and J usage is TRBJ2-3, with 11 bases aligning to TRBD2. The CDR3 extends over 18 amino acids. From germline, CDR1 is SGHTA and CDR2 FQGNSA. Germline trimming cut 5 bases from V and 8 bases from J; bases unmatched to any gene: 18. In nucleotides, the CDR3 is TGTGCCAGCAGCCTGGGTCTTAGCGGGGGGGCCCCCCATGTTACGCAGTATTTT. It translates to CASSLGLSGGAPHVTQYF.

This clonotype occurred a few times. V and J are TRBV7-9 and TRBJ1-4; no clear D gene. V dropped 6 bases and J dropped 4 bases, with 12 bases sitting between them. Germline V CDR1 and CDR2: SEHNR, FQNEAQ (reference sequence). The CDR3 has 14 amino acids. The DNA of the CDR3 is TGTGCCAGCAGGGGCCTCTATAGTAATGAAAAACTGTTTTTT. Its translation is CASRGLYSNEKLFF.

This clonotype was found a few times. The chain carries TRBV4-3 and TRBJ1-2; no clear D gene. The length of the CDR3 is 15 residues. The V gene lost 0 bases and the J gene lost 4 bases, with 12 bases spanning the gap. Germline CDR1 is LGHNA and CDR2 is YSLEER. CDR3 loop: CASSQDFQVRYGYTF. In DNA, the CDR3 is TGCGCCAGCAGCCAAGACTTTCAGGTCCGCTATGGCTACACCTTC.

The V gene is TRBV7-8, the J gene TRBJ2-7; the D gene is possibly TRBD2 (6 bases). Per germline, CDR1 SGHVS and CDR2 FQNEAQ. The CDR3 contains 14 residues. Between the trimmed V and J ends, which lost 7 bases and 3 bases, there was a span of 16 bases. Here the CDR3 reads CASNVGEDYYEQYF. CDR3 nucleotides: TGTGCCAGCAACGTTGGGGAGGATTACTACGAGCAGTACTTC.

In its sample, this clonotype was seen a few times. The rearrangement links TRBV6-2 or TRBV6-3 to TRBJ2-7, with D uncertain. The ends were cut back, 5 bases at V and 6 bases at J, with 8 bases in the middle. Germline CDR1 MNHEY, CDR2 SVGEGT. The length of the CDR3 is 11 residues. CDR3 DNA: TGTGCCAGCAGTGGTTCGACCGAGCAGTACTTC. It yields the protein CASSGSTEQYF.

This clonotype has ten or more counts. The rearrangement uses TRBV11-2 and TRBJ2-1; the D is unclear. Trimming stripped 0 bases from V and 4 bases from J, with 10 bases between. Germline V gives CDR1 SGHAT, CDR2 FQNNGV. The CDR3 loop spans 15 amino acids. CDR3: CASSLDRLQYNEQFF. The CDR3 DNA follows: TGTGCCAGCAGCTTAGATCGATTGCAGTACAATGAGCAGTTCTTC.

This clonotype has just a few counts. The chain links TRBV7-6 to TRBJ2-7, with D perhaps matching TRBD2 (6 bases). Trimming took off 10 bases at V and 0 bases at J, with 13 bases between the two ends. Germline V gives CDR1 SGHVS, CDR2 FNYEAQ. The CDR3 is made up of 13 amino acids. DNA for the CDR3: TGTGCCACCCCGGGGGAGAGCTCCTACGAGCAGTACTTC. This translates into CATPGESSYEQYF. The variable domain in full, completed from reference TRBV7-6 and TRBJ2-7, reads GAGVSQSPRYKVTKRGQDVALRCDPISGHVSLYWYRQALGQGPEFLTYFNYEAQQDKSGLPNDRFSAERPEGSISTLTIQRTEQRDSAMYRCATPGESSYEQYFGPGTRLTVT.

DNA for the CDR3: TGCGCCAGCAGCCGCCTGCCCCGCACAGATACGCAGTATTTT. The encoded protein is CASSRLPRTDTQYF. The chain carries TRBV4-1 and TRBJ2-3; D ambiguous. Trimming left V 4 bases short and J 1 base short, with 9 bases between. CDR1 and CDR2 from the germline V gene are MGHRA and YSYEKL. The CDR3 covers 14 residues.

The V and J genes are TRBV14 and TRBJ2-3; TRBD1 is a possible D gene (6 bases). The CDR3 contains 17 residues. The germline V gene has CDR1 SGHDN and CDR2 FVKESK. V was trimmed by 4 bases and J by 0 bases, leaving 17 bases between them. The CDR3, as DNA: TGTGCCAGCAGCCCGTGGCGAGGACAGACTAGCACAGATACGCAGTATTTT. This sequence encodes CASSPWRGQTSTDTQYF.

This sequence joins TRBV5-1 and TRBJ2-1; 7 nucleotides align to TRBD1. The junction had 4 bases not matched to a gene; V was cut back by 4 bases and J by 3 bases. The germline gives CDR1 SGHRS, CDR2 YFSETQ. The CDR3 consists of 14 residues. CDR3 loop: CASSIRDSYNEQFF. In DNA, the CDR3 is TGCGCCAGCAGCATCCGGGACAGCTACAATGAGCAGTTCTTC.

At least ten counts were recorded for this clonotype. V and J are TRBV4-2 and TRBJ1-2, with D maybe TRBD1 (6 bases). The germline gives CDR1 LGHNA, CDR2 YNFKEQ. Trimming stripped 1 base from V and 3 bases from J, with 9 bases between. This CDR3 is 14 amino acids long. CDR3 amino acids: CASSQATGDYGYTF. For the CDR3, the DNA is TGTGCCAGCAGCCAAGCGACAGGAGACTATGGCTACACCTTC.

This clonotype showed up just a few times. The chain combines TRBV19 with TRBJ2-2; the D gene is possibly TRBD1 (6 bases). The CDR3 loop spans 15 amino acids. The V and J ends lost 7 bases and 4 bases respectively, with 16 bases between them. CDR1 and CDR2 from the germline V gene are LNHDA and SQIVND (reference sequence). Here the CDR3 reads CASKVDRSFTGELFF. The CDR3 DNA sequence: TGTGCCAGTAAAGTTGACAGGTCTTTCACCGGGGAGCTGTTTTTT.

The V call is TRBV24-1, the J call TRBJ2-7, with 7 bases identical to TRBD1. Losses at the gene ends were 0 bases for V and 1 base for J; bases not matched to a gene: 5. This CDR3 comprises 16 residues. Germline lookup yields CDR1 KGHDR and CDR2 SFDVKD. CDR3 sequence reads: CATSDLTPQGSYEQYF. The CDR3 nucleotides read TGTGCCACCAGTGATTTGACCCCACAGGGGTCCTACGAGCAGTACTTC.

For this clonotype: Sequence at one end of the junction differs from germline and may be a read error. The chain recombines TRBV29-1 with TRBJ2-7, with a weak D call TRBD2 (7 bases). This CDR3 is 11 amino acids long. Germline CDR1 reads SQVTM; CDR2 reads ANQGSEA. This chain's CDR3 is CSVAEGGSWNF. The CDR3 DNA reads TGCAGCGTTGCTGAGGGGGGGTCGTGGAACTTC.

This chain joins TRBV7-2 and TRBJ2-5; perhaps D is TRBD1 or TRBD2 (5 bases each). The CDR3 is 13 residues long. The V end lost 3 bases, the J end lost 5 bases, and 10 bases lay between the germline ends. Germline V lookup: CDR1 SGHTA, CDR2 FQGNSA. CDR3 amino acids: CASSFLEGETQYF. CDR3 nucleotides: TGTGCCAGCAGCTTCCTCGAGGGGGAGACCCAGTACTTC.

The V call is TRBV6-1, the J call TRBJ1-2; tentatively, D is TRBD1 (6 bases). V was clipped by 6 bases and J by 1 base, with 15 bases between them. This CDR3 comprises 15 residues. Germline CDR1 is MNHNS and CDR2 is SASEGT. CDR3 protein: CASSPGGAGNYGYTF. The CDR3 region has the DNA TGTGCCAGCAGCCCCGGGGGGGCCGGTAACTATGGCTACACCTTC.

As for this clonotype: The CDR3 does not close with the conserved phenylalanine or tryptophan, likely indicating a read error. The DNA is left out, because the CDR3 cannot be placed on it with certainty; the CDR3 is given as TCRdb lists it. The chain is built from TRBV4-3 and TRBJ1-1; no check of the table's D call, TRBD1, against the DNA was made. Including both end residues, the CDR3 is 14 amino acids long. Germline V lookup: CDR1 LGHNA, CDR2 YSLEER. This chain's CDR3 is CASSQDLRQVIHMV.

This clonotype was seen repeatedly, ten times or more. The gene calls are TRBV9 and TRBJ2-3; unclear D gene. The V gene lost 0 bases and the J gene lost 4 bases, with 15 bases spanning the gap. CDR3 length: 16 residues. The germline gives CDR1 SGDLS, CDR2 YYNGEE. This CDR3 reads CASSVGGGPSSDTQYF. In DNA, the CDR3 is TGTGCCAGCAGCGTAGGAGGTGGTCCAAGCTCAGATACGCAGTATTTT.

The chain couples TRBV29-1 to TRBJ2-2; tentative D call: TRBD1 (6 bases). Germline CDR1 and CDR2: SQVTM and ANQGSEA. Between the trimmed V and J ends, which lost 8 bases and 2 bases, there was a span of 12 bases. The CDR3 consists of 13 residues. DNA for the CDR3: TGCAGCTATTACAGGGCCAACACCGGGGAGCTGTTTTTT. This codes for CSYYRANTGELFF.